This TCR beta chain stems from a study of CD8 T cells in ankylosing spondylitis. Study-wide findings and caveats: Several of the motif variants were reported before in synovial fluid and blood from reactive arthritis.

Germline-derived CDR1 and CDR2 are SGHVS and FNYEAQ. V shed 1 base and J 6 bases; nucleotides not matched to a gene: 6. The CDR3 runs to 15 residues. Libraries for TCR beta were made by quantitative 5'-RACE with molecular barcodes. TCRdb recomputed calls from the 5' RACE reads with MiXCR, one row per CDR3 protein. Among 250,000 to 300,000 distinct CDR3 sequences listed, 15% to 25% were seen once. The sample holds many counts of this clonotype. What it binds is not known. The V call is TRBV7-6, the J call TRBJ1-2; the match to TRBD1 covers 9 bases. The source is a male donor with ankylosing spondylitis or in good health (not recorded which). Sequencing input: blood, either unsorted or a sorted T cell fraction (not recorded which). CDR3 sequence reads: CASSLEGQGQDGYTF. The CDR3 DNA is TGTGCCAGCAGCTTAGAAGGACAGGGGCAAGATGGCTACACCTTC.